This entry is about one TCR beta chain. Its target is not known. Germline V gene lookup returns CDR1 SGHRS and CDR2 YFSETQ. The CDR3 spans 17 residues. Trimming removed 0 bases from V and 1 base from J, with 13 bases in between. The data were obtained in a study of T cell responses to AZD1222 COVID-19 vaccine. Study findings and constraints: Spike-specific TCR repertoires showed rising breadth and depth after two AZD1222 doses. Unmutated variant regions are reportedly the target of nearly half of TCRs that are spike-specific. Regions 160-218 and 743-854 dominated among vaccine-associated CD4 TCRs spanning spike. Sampled repertoires all dated from after the peak T cell response.

Generated by immunoSEQ multiplex PCR, the TCRdb table keeps only in-frame clones and is missing some. The sample shows some 80,000 clones, more than 60% of them seen only once. The V and J genes are TRBV5-1 and TRBJ1-4; D unresolved. This TCR came from an adult who received the MenACWY meningococcal vaccine as a control. The sample consisted of peripheral blood, taken 28 days after the second dose of the MenACWY control vaccine. This CDR3 is CASSLAGGTGTNEKLFF. The CDR3, as DNA: TGCGCCAGCAGCTTGGCCGGAGGTACCGGAACTAATGAAAAACTGTTTTTT.